The clone carrying this TCR beta chain came up many times. Its antigen is not known. The listed genes are named as in mouse. The read finishes 4 residues shy of the CDR3 end, and the germline J gene is used to complete it. V was trimmed by 4 bases and J by 1 base, leaving 9 bases between them. This CDR3 region has 14 residues. Germline V gene data show CDR1 as NNHDY and CDR2 as SYVADS. Sequencing relied on a cDNA template that was reverse transcribed from extracted RNA. Sequencing was performed with immunoSEQ multiplex PCR; in TCRdb, only in-frame clones are kept and a portion is missing. The sample has some 120,000 clones, none seen only once. The data belong to a study of CD8+ T cells in alopecia areata. Study observations and caveats: Across lesional scalp, and particularly alopecia totalis/universalis, clonality surpassed that of normal scalp. Sharing of TCR sequences between patients (possibly for HLA-related reasons) was less clear than in mice. Alphabeta T cells residing in normal skin are also sequenced in scalp samples.

Source material: lesional skin. This receptor was identified in a C3H/HeJ mouse with alopecia areata. This mouse strain has H2-k as its MHC haplotype. The V call is TRBV13-3, the J call TRBJ2-1; perhaps TRBD1 as D (6 bases). CDR3 residues: CASSTQGNYAEQFF. Incomplete CDR3 DNA: TGTGCCAGCAGTACTCAGGGGAACTATGCT.